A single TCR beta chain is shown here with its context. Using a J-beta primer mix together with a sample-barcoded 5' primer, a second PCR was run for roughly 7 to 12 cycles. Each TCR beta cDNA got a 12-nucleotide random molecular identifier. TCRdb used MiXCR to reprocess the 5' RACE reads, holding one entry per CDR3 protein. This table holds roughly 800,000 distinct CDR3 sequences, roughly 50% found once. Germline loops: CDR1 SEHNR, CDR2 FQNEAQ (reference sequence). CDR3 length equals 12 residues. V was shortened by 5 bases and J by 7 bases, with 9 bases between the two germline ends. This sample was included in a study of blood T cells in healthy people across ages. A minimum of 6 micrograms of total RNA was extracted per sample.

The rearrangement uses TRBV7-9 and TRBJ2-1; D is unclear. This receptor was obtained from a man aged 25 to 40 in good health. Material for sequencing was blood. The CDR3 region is CASSPPSNEQFF. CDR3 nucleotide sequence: TGTGCCAGCAGCCCCCCAAGTAATGAGCAGTTCTTC.